Below, 28 T cell receptor beta chains from the same sample are listed, as sequenced in a study of cytomegalovirus exposure and HLA in healthy donors. The PCR employed 60 Vbeta primers together with 13 Jbeta primers. TCRdb's table, derived via immunoSEQ multiplex PCR, lists solely in-frame clones and lacks some. The table has about 59,000 clones, 89% seen once. The sample was PBMCs. These receptors originate from a man aged 25 to 40 in good health and CMV-seropositive.

J is TRBJ2-4 and V is TRBV5-8; D is possibly TRBD2 (6 bases). The CDR3 consists of 17 residues. Germline V lookup: CDR1 SGHTS, CDR2 YDEGEE. Trimming took 4 bases from V and 0 from J, leaving 17 bases between them. CDR3 nucleotides: TGTGCCAGCAGCCACGGGACTGCCCTACTAGCCAAAAACATTCAGTACTTC. Amino acid sequence: CASSHGTALLAKNIQYF. The full variable domain, with the rest looked up from reference TRBV5-8 and TRBJ2-4, is EAGVTQSPTHLIKTRGQQATLRCSPISGHTSVYWYQQALGLGLQFLLWYDEGEERNRGNFPPRFSGRQFPNYSSELNVNALELEDSALYLCASSHGTALLAKNIQYFGAGTRLSVL.

V gene TRBV5-1 combines with J gene TRBJ2-7; 8 nucleotides line up with TRBD1. The CDR3 length is 14 residues. V lost 2 bases and J lost 2; bases outside the gene matches: 3. Germline loops: CDR1 SGHRS, CDR2 YFSETQ. As DNA, the CDR3 is TGCGCCAGCAGCTTCCAGGGGGCCCCCTACGAGCAGTACTTC. This codes for CASSFQGAPYEQYF.

This chain links TRBV7-8 with TRBJ1-2; D is ambiguous. Deletions cut 3 bases from V and 8 bases from J, with 7 bases between. Germline V gene data show CDR1 as SGHVS and CDR2 as FQNEAQ. This CDR3 is 11 amino acids long. Here the CDR3 reads CASSFGVGYTF. CDR3 DNA sequence: TGTGCCAGCAGCTTCGGAGTCGGCTACACCTTC.

V and J are TRBV7-2 and TRBJ2-2, with 8 bases aligning to TRBD1. Germline V gene data show CDR1 as SGHTA and CDR2 as FQGNSA. The CDR3 contains 15 residues. J was trimmed by 5 bases and V by 7 bases; bases with no gene match: 9. The CDR3 DNA reads as TGTGCCAGCACCTATAGCCAGGGGGCTACCGGGGAGCTGTTTTTT. Its translation is CASTYSQGATGELFF.

The gene calls are TRBV6-4 and TRBJ2-4; TRBD2 aligns across 9 bases. Unmatched junction bases numbered 14, after V lost 2 bases and J lost 0 bases. Per the germline V gene, CDR1 is MRHNA and CDR2 is SNTAGT. There are 20 residues in the CDR3. DNA of the CDR3: TGTGCCAGCAGTGACCCCCAAAGCGGGAGGTCGCGGGGAGCCAAAAACATTCAGTACTTC. Translation gives CASSDPQSGRSRGAKNIQYF.

V gene TRBV9 combines with J gene TRBJ1-4; D might be TRBD1 (6 bases). V lost 3 bases, J lost 7 bases, and 13 bases lay in between. This CDR3 is built from 14 residues. The V gene's germline CDR1 is SGDLS and CDR2 YYNGEE. The CDR3: CASSAGEGGEKLFF. As DNA, the CDR3 is TGTGCCAGCAGCGCCGGAGAAGGGGGTGAAAAACTGTTTTTT.

The rearrangement uses TRBV10-3 and TRBJ1-1; D may be TRBD1 (5 bases). V gave up 8 bases and J gave up 3 bases, with 16 bases separating them. This CDR3 is 14 amino acids long. The germline CDR1 and CDR2 sequences are ENHRY and SYGVKD. CDR3 nucleotide sequence: TGTGCCATCTCGGGTAGGGGTTCGGACACTGAAGCTTTCTTT. Its translation is CAISGRGSDTEAFF.

The sample holds one count of this clone. The rearrangement joins TRBV5-6 to TRBJ1-5; unclear D gene. The germline CDR1 and CDR2 sequences are SGHDT and YYEEEE. V lost 1 base to trimming and J lost 11 bases, with 13 bases between them. The CDR3 runs 13 residues. The CDR3 DNA sequence: TGTGCCAGCAGCTTGTGGGCAGAAATCACCCAGCATTTT. The encoded protein is CASSLWAEITQHF.

The gene calls are TRBV29-1 and TRBJ2-3, with D possibly being TRBD1 (5 bases). CDR1 is SQVTM and CDR2 is ANQGSEA in the germline V gene. This CDR3 comprises 10 residues. The V and J ends lost 2 bases and 9 bases respectively, with 6 bases between them. CDR3 nucleotides: TGCAGCGTTGAACAGGGCACGCAGTATTTT. Protein product: CSVEQGTQYF.

The CDR3 reads CASSLWGLGAEGYTF. For the CDR3, the DNA is TGTGCCAGCAGCCTGTGGGGGCTGGGGGCGGAAGGCTACACCTTC. The chain joins TRBV5-4 to TRBJ1-2; D might be TRBD1 (6 bases). This CDR3 contains 15 residues. With 4 bases removed from V and 8 bases from J, the gap between germline ends came to 21 bases. Germline CDR1 reads SGHNT; CDR2 reads YYREEE (reference sequence).

This clone was found a few times. CDR3 protein: CASSYFHGRHNEQYF. The CDR3 DNA reads as TGTGCCAGCAGTTATTTCCACGGGAGGCACAACGAGCAGTACTTC. V usage is TRBV6-6 and J usage is TRBJ2-7, with 7 positions matching TRBD2. The CDR3 has 15 amino acids. Germline trimming cut 3 bases from V and 5 bases from J; bases unmatched to any gene: 10. The germline CDR1 and CDR2 sequences are MNHNY and SVGAGI (reference sequence).

J is TRBJ2-2 and V is TRBV7-3; D may be TRBD2 (5 bases). Trimming shortened V by 4 bases and J by 6 bases, and 15 bases separated the two germline ends. The CDR3 runs to 15 residues. Germline loops: CDR1 SGHTA, CDR2 FQGTGA. The CDR3 protein is CASSSGVGKPGELFF. Written as DNA, the CDR3 is TGTGCCAGCAGCTCCGGGGTGGGGAAGCCCGGGGAGCTGTTTTTT. Combining the CDR3 with reference TRBV7-3 and TRBJ2-2 gives the whole variable domain GAGVSQTPSNKVTEKGKYVELRCDPISGHTALYWYRQSLGQGPEFLIYFQGTGAADDSGLPNDRFFAVRPEGSVSTLKIQRTERGDSAVYLCASSSGVGKPGELFFGEGSRLTVL.

The chain couples TRBV19 to TRBJ1-1, with TRBD1 matching over 7 bases. Germline V gene sequence: CDR1 LNHDA, CDR2 SQIVND (reference sequence). With V trimmed by 6 bases and J by 4 bases, 8 bases remained unmatched. This CDR3 is built from 14 residues. For the CDR3, the DNA is TGTGCCAGTAGGATGACAGGGTCGGGCACTGAAGCTTTCTTT. It codes for CASRMTGSGTEAFF.

The chain employs TRBV6-4 and TRBJ2-1; no definite D call. V was clipped by 6 bases and J by 13 bases, with 22 bases between them. CDR1 and CDR2 (germline): MRHNA, SNTAGT. The CDR3 sequence is 14 residues long. Written as DNA, the CDR3 is TGTGCCAGCAGCGTTTATTCGGGTCTCAATTACCAGTTCTTC. This codes for CASSVYSGLNYQFF.

Worth noting for this clone: Compared with germline, one end of the junction differs, possibly owing to a read error. The chain recombines TRBV7-7 with TRBJ2-3; 12 bases match TRBD2. The CDR3 sequence is 16 residues long. The V gene's germline CDR1 is SSHAT and CDR2 FNYEAQ (reference sequence). CDR3 DNA sequence: TGTGCTAGCAGCCCAGGACTAGCGGGAATCACAGATACGCAGTATTTT. Protein product: CASSPGLAGITDTQYF. The full variable domain, in which reference TRBV7-7 and TRBJ2-3 provide the parts outside the CDR3, is GAGVSQSPRYKVTKRGQDVTLRCDPISSHATLYWYQQALGQGPEFLTYFNYEAQPDKSGLPSDRFSAERPEGSISTLTIQRTEQRDSAMYRCASSPGLAGITDTQYFGPGTRLTVL.

This chain's CDR3 is CASNPGGWQPQHF. The CDR3, as DNA: TGTGCCAGTAACCCAGGGGGCTGGCAGCCCCAGCATTTT. The chain couples TRBV19 to TRBJ1-5, with 8 bases fitting TRBD1. The CDR3 runs 13 residues. Germline assignment: CDR1 LNHDA and CDR2 SQIVND (reference sequence). Unmatched junction bases numbered 6, after V lost 7 bases and J lost 7 bases.

The V and J genes are TRBV7-8 and TRBJ1-1; D may be TRBD1 (5 bases). CDR1 and CDR2 from the germline V gene are SGHVS and FQNEAQ. The CDR3 runs 14 residues. Trimming left V 2 bases short and J 4 bases short, with 11 bases between. The CDR3 loop is CASSLTLQGTEAFF. The DNA for the CDR3 is TGTGCCAGCAGCTTAACCCTTCAGGGCACTGAAGCTTTCTTT.

This CDR3 is CASSGRTGHSEQYF. The CDR3 DNA reads as TGTGCCAGCAGTGGTAGGACAGGGCATAGCGAGCAGTACTTC. The rearrangement links TRBV28 to TRBJ2-7; 8 bases agree with TRBD1. There are 14 residues in the CDR3. In germline, CDR1 is MDHEN, CDR2 SYDVKM. The V gene end was trimmed by 5 bases and the J gene end by 6 bases; junction bases not matched to a gene: 9. The full variable domain, with the rest looked up from reference TRBV28 and TRBJ2-7, is DVKVTQSSRYLVKRTGEKVFLECVQDMDHENMFWYRQDPGLGLRLIYFSYDVKMKEKGDIPEGYSVSREKKERFSLILESASTNQTSMYLCASSGRTGHSEQYFGPGTRLTVT.

V is TRBV7-9 and J is TRBJ1-1; D is perhaps TRBD1 (5 bases). The germline gives CDR1 SEHNR, CDR2 FQNEAQ (reference sequence). The CDR3 runs to 18 residues. Trimming cost V 2 bases and J 3 bases, with 22 bases left between them. The CDR3 is CASSLISFGQGADTEAFF. CDR3 DNA: TGTGCCAGCAGCTTAATTTCATTTGGCCAGGGTGCGGACACTGAAGCTTTCTTT.

The CDR3 spells CASSARDSPDYEQYF. The CDR3 DNA sequence: TGTGCCAGCAGCGCCCGGGACAGCCCGGACTACGAGCAGTACTTC. The chain joins TRBV9 to TRBJ2-7; 7 nucleotides line up with TRBD1. The germline V gene encodes CDR1 SGDLS and CDR2 YYNGEE. The CDR3 runs 15 residues. J lost 3 bases, V lost 3 bases, and 9 bases had no gene match. Full variable domain (outside the CDR3, taken from reference TRBV9 and TRBJ2-7): DSGVTQTPKHLITATGQRVTLRCSPRSGDLSVYWYQQSLDQGLQFLIQYYNGEERAKGNILERFSAQQFPDLHSELNLSSLELGDSALYFCASSARDSPDYEQYFGPGTRLTVT.

The gene calls are TRBV11-3 and TRBJ2-1, with a weak D call TRBD1 (5 bases). V gave up 1 base and J gave up 3 bases, with 13 bases separating them. The CDR3 covers 16 residues. Per the germline V gene, CDR1 is SGHNT and CDR2 is YENEEA. CDR3 region: CASSLGGRALYNEQFF. CDR3 nucleotide sequence: TGTGCCAGCAGCTTAGGGGGCAGGGCCCTCTACAATGAGCAGTTCTTC.

This chain connects TRBV5-1 to TRBJ1-1; TRBD1 is a possible D gene (5 bases). Germline-derived CDR1 and CDR2 are SGHRS and YFSETQ. CDR3 length: 15 amino acids. The V and J ends lost 4 bases and 0 bases respectively, with 13 bases between them. The CDR3 DNA is TGCGCCAGCAGCCCGTGGGGGGTGATGAACACTGAAGCTTTCTTT. Protein product: CASSPWGVMNTEAFF.

The V gene is TRBV30, the J gene TRBJ1-5; 8 nucleotides align to TRBD1. From germline, CDR1 is GTSNPN and CDR2 SVGIG (reference sequence). The V gene end was trimmed by 5 bases and the J gene end by 4 bases; junction bases not matched to a gene: 4. There are 13 residues in the CDR3. The CDR3 bases are TGTGCCTGGGGGACAGGTCGGAATCAGCCCCAGCATTTT. This codes for CAWGTGRNQPQHF.

This clone was picked up a small number of times. V and J are TRBV6-1 and TRBJ1-5; 7 bases match TRBD1. This CDR3 is 15 amino acids long. The V gene's germline CDR1 is MNHNS and CDR2 SASEGT. The V segment lost 7 bases and the J segment 0 bases; nucleotides outside the gene matches: 6. CDR3 coding DNA: TGTGCCAGCAACCCAAACAGGGGTAGCAATCAGCCCCAGCATTTT. Protein sequence: CASNPNRGSNQPQHF.

The V call is TRBV9, the J call TRBJ2-2; TRBD2 aligns across 8 bases. The CDR3 spans 14 residues. In germline, CDR1 is SGDLS, CDR2 YYNGEE. Trimming took 3 bases from V and 7 from J; bases not matched to a gene: 5. The CDR3 reads CASSGLARGGELFF. CDR3 coding DNA: TGTGCCAGCAGCGGACTAGCGAGAGGCGGGGAGCTGTTTTTT.

This chain joins TRBV5-1 and TRBJ2-1, with a tentative D call TRBD1 (6 bases). Trimming removed 5 bases at V and 4 bases at J, with 25 bases between. Germline-derived CDR1 and CDR2 are SGHRS and YFSETQ. The CDR3 runs 18 residues. CDR3 in DNA: TGCGCCAGCAGACCTTACAGTTCCGGGACACGCATTTACAATGAGCAGTTCTTC. It encodes CASRPYSSGTRIYNEQFF.

This clone has just one count. The chain combines TRBV5-4 with TRBJ1-4; 9 bases are a match to TRBD1. J gave up 8 bases and V 4 bases, and 12 bases lay outside the gene matches. Germline values: CDR1 SGHNT, CDR2 YYREEE (reference sequence). The CDR3 consists of 16 residues. This chain's CDR3 is CASSPQAGTGTEKLFF. In DNA form, the CDR3 reads TGTGCCAGCAGCCCCCAGGCCGGGACAGGGACCGAAAAACTGTTTTTT.

This chain uses TRBV13 with TRBJ1-2, with a possible D match to TRBD1 (6 bases). From germline, CDR1 is PRHDT and CDR2 FYEKMQ (reference sequence). The CDR3 is 16 amino acids. Trimming shortened V by 3 bases and J by 6 bases, and 20 bases separated the two germline ends. CDR3 nucleotides: TGTGCCAGCAGCTTCCCTACGGGACACCCTGAGGATGGCTACACCTTC. As protein: CASSFPTGHPEDGYTF.